This TCR beta chain was documented in a study of T cells in Graves' hyperthyroidism and ophthalmopathy. General study points: Most thyroid clonotypes with frequency above 0.001 were detected in blood.

In regard to this clonotype: Its specificity is not known. A much larger clone is a single base away; this may be a read error.

RNA transcripts yielded amplified TCR beta CDR3 regions. HTBI primers were used for first-round RT-PCR of the TCR CDR3. Each CDR3 protein gets one entry after TCRdb re-called the multiplex PCR reads with MiXCR. The sample lists a few hundred thousand distinct CDR3 sequences; roughly 14% were seen once. The hyperthyroidism was newly diagnosed and had lasted under 2 months; the patients were aged 18 to 65. The study excluded patients with uncontrolled infection, other autoimmune disease, pregnancy or lactation. V dropped 0 bases and J dropped 5; count of bases not matched to a gene: 0. The CDR3 runs to 13 residues. Germline V CDR1 and CDR2: SGHRS, YFSETQ.

This sequence was found in a woman aged 30 to 39 with Graves' hyperthyroidism that later progressed to Graves' ophthalmopathy. Sequenced sample: blood. The genes are TRBV5-1 and TRBJ2-3, with 7 nucleotides matching TRBD2. The CDR3: CASSLVAGDTQYF. In DNA form, the CDR3 reads TGCGCCAGCAGCTTGGTAGCGGGAGATACGCAGTATTTT.